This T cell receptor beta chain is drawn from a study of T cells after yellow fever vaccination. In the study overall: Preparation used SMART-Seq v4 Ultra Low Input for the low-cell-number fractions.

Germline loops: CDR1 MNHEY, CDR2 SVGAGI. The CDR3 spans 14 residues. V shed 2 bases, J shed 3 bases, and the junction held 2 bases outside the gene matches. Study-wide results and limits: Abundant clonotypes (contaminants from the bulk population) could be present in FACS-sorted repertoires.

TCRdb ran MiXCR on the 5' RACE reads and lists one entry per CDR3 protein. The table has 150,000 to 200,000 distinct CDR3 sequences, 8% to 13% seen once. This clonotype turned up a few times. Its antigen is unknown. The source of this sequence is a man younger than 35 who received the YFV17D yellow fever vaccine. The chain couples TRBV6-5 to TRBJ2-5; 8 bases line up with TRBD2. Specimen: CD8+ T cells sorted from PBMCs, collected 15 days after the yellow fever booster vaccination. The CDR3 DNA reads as TGTGCCAGCAGTTACGGGGGACTAGAAGAGACCCAGTACTTC. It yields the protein CASSYGGLEETQYF.